This TCR beta chain was recorded in a study of CD8+CD57+ T cells in acquired aplastic anemia. Profiles of TCR beta VDJ and CDR3 were generated from a genomic DNA template. TCRdb processed the reads anew with MiXCR; each CDR3 protein has one entry. The table includes some 44,000 distinct CDR3 sequences, 65% to 70% detected once. This CDR3 spans 15 amino acids. Trimming at V came to 4 bases and at J to 5 bases, leaving 8 bases not matched to a gene. Germline V gene data show CDR1 as SGHNT and CDR2 as YYREEE (reference sequence). The source material was sorted CD4+, CD8+, or CD8+CD57+ T cells (not recorded which) from PBMCs. The gene calls are TRBV5-4 and TRBJ1-2; 10 bases map to TRBD1. This clonotype originated in a human donor in good health, serving as a control. The CDR3 sequence is CASSNRDRGHYGYTF. CDR3 bases: TGTGCCAGCAGCAATCGGGACAGGGGCCATTATGGCTACACCTTC.